This T cell receptor (beta chain) was sequenced in a study of CD8 T cells in ankylosing spondylitis. Overall study findings and caveats: Some motif variants had been reported before (in reactive arthritis synovial fluid and blood). Among TCR beta sequences, a motif of several highly homologous variants appeared characteristic of ankylosing spondylitis blood. As reported, disease-linked clones showed significant enrichment in matched ankylosing spondylitis synovial fluid.

This clonotype has only a few counts. No antigen is known for it. Germline V CDR1 and CDR2: SGHDT, YYEEEE. This CDR3 contains 14 residues. Trimming removed 6 bases at V and 3 bases at J, with 14 bases between. Quantitative 5'-RACE with molecular barcodes generated TCR beta libraries. TCRdb redid the calling of the 5' RACE reads with MiXCR, one entry per CDR3 protein. The table shows approximately 540,000 distinct CDR3 sequences, with about an eighth occurring only once. The V and J genes are TRBV5-6 and TRBJ2-3; possible D gene TRBD1, 6 bases. Sequencing used blood, either unsorted or a sorted T cell fraction (not recorded which). The receptor was isolated from a male donor with ankylosing spondylitis. The CDR3 protein is CASNGDISTDTQYF. DNA for the CDR3: TGTGCCAGCAACGGGGACATCTCAACAGATACGCAGTATTTT.